What follows describes a single T cell receptor (beta chain). What it binds is not known. The sample comes from a study of shared clonotypes between healthy human individuals. Regarding the study as a whole: Researchers sampled blood only, noting tissue repertoires likely differ.

Execution of the assay was at deep level. The assay was immunoSEQ multiplex PCR, and TCRdb's table has in-frame clones only and misses some. The sample contains roughly 1.4 million clones, approximately 98.5% of which appear only once. Every one of the donors was a Caucasian adult that lived in Nashville, Tennessee. The source is a young man in good health. The specimen was naive CD4+ T cells sorted from blood. Noted subset: CD45RA+ positively selected.

The chain's CDR3 is CASSLGGSGSSSEQYF. The CDR3 nucleotides read TGTGCCAGCAGCTTAGGAGGCAGCGGGAGTAGTAGCGAGCAGTACTTC. The chain couples TRBV7-2 to TRBJ2-7, with 8 nucleotides matching TRBD2. This CDR3 has 16 residues. Trimming at V came to 1 base and at J to 6 bases, leaving 11 bases not matched to a gene. Germline V gene lookup returns CDR1 SGHTA and CDR2 FQGNSA.